This TCR beta chain was recorded in a study of T cells in Graves' hyperthyroidism and ophthalmopathy. This clonotype was counted only a few times. The CDR3 runs 16 residues. CDR1 is MNHNS, CDR2 SASEGT, per germline. V trimming: 3 bases; J trimming: 6 bases; junction bases outside the gene matches: 9. Amplification targeted TCR beta CDR3 regions from RNA transcripts. First-round RT-PCR targeting the TCR CDR3 was performed with the HTBI primer set. MiXCR, applied by TCRdb to the multiplex PCR reads, yields one record per CDR3 protein. The sample holds about 300,000 distinct CDR3 sequences; approximately 13% are singletons and the top ten take roughly 8.2%.

Input material: blood. The V call is TRBV6-1, the J call TRBJ2-1, with 9 bases lining up with TRBD2. The TCR originated in a woman aged 40 to 55 with Graves' hyperthyroidism. The CDR3 region has the DNA TGTGCCAGCAGTGACAGTCCGGGACTAGCTTCCAATGAGCAGTTCTTC. This codes for CASSDSPGLASNEQFF.